This record concerns one T cell receptor beta chain sequence. Germline CDR1 and CDR2: MNHEY and SVGEGT. The CDR3 sequence is 15 residues long. V lost 8 bases, J lost 0 bases, and 7 bases stayed unmatched. Amplification of TCR beta CDR3 regions used RNA as the template. HTBI primers were used for first-round RT-PCR of the TCR CDR3. MiXCR, run by TCRdb on the multiplex PCR reads, gives a single entry per CDR3 protein. This table holds about 410,000 distinct CDR3 sequences, roughly 15% found once. The data are from a study of T cells in Graves' hyperthyroidism and ophthalmopathy. The chain uses TRBV6-2 or TRBV6-3 and TRBJ2-5; 9 nucleotides align to TRBD2. The TCR originated in a woman in her twenties or thirties with Graves' ophthalmopathy. Sequenced material: blood. CDR3 loop: CASGATSGYQETQYF. CDR3 sequence (DNA): TGTGCCAGCGGTGCAACTAGCGGGTACCAAGAGACCCAGTACTTC.